Many counts were recorded for the clone carrying this T cell receptor (beta chain). Its specificity is not known. In TCRdb, the multiplex PCR reads were re-called with MiXCR into one record per CDR3 protein. Here the sample spans about 130,000 distinct CDR3 sequences, just under 20% being singletons. Germline V gene data show CDR1 as SQVTM and CDR2 as ANQGSEA. The junction had 11 bases not matched to a gene; V was cut back by 5 bases and J by 0 bases. This CDR3 region has 16 residues. This sample is part of a study of breast tumors, draining lymph nodes, adjacent tissues. Study-level points and caveats: Luminal-like breast cancer showed significantly greater tumor-nontumor repertoire similarity than basal-like breast cancer did. Tumors had less TCR diversity than lymph nodes, more than nontumor tissue. Data only fit, rather than demonstrated, lymph node origin of most tumor T cells.

Breast cancer patients provided tissue from their axillary draining lymph nodes. This receptor was obtained from a female donor with breast cancer. Some clones in this sample may be carry-over from other donors' samples. The sample comprised axillary lymph node tissue. J is TRBJ2-3 and V is TRBV29-1, with TRBD2 identical over 7 bases. The CDR3 DNA reads as TGCAGCGTTAAATCCTTAGCGGGCCGTAGCACAGATACGCAGTATTTT. This codes for CSVKSLAGRSTDTQYF.